This T cell receptor beta chain derives from a study of T cell changes during pregnancy in multiple sclerosis. Profiled with immunoSEQ multiplex PCR; TCRdb holds only in-frame clones, not every one. Of tens of thousands of clones in the sample, approximately 95% were seen once. This specimen consisted of peripheral blood, obtained in the second trimester of pregnancy. The TCR comes from a female donor in good health, enrolled as a control in a pregnancy study.

The CDR3 region is CASSSGQSYEQYF. As DNA, the CDR3 is TGTGCCAGCAGTTCGGGACAGTCCTACGAGCAGTACTTC. The chain links TRBV28 to TRBJ2-7, with 7 bases matching TRBD1. Trimming at V came to 4 bases and at J to 1 base, leaving 1 base not matched to a gene. Germline V gene lookup returns CDR1 MDHEN and CDR2 SYDVKM. This CDR3 has 13 amino acids.